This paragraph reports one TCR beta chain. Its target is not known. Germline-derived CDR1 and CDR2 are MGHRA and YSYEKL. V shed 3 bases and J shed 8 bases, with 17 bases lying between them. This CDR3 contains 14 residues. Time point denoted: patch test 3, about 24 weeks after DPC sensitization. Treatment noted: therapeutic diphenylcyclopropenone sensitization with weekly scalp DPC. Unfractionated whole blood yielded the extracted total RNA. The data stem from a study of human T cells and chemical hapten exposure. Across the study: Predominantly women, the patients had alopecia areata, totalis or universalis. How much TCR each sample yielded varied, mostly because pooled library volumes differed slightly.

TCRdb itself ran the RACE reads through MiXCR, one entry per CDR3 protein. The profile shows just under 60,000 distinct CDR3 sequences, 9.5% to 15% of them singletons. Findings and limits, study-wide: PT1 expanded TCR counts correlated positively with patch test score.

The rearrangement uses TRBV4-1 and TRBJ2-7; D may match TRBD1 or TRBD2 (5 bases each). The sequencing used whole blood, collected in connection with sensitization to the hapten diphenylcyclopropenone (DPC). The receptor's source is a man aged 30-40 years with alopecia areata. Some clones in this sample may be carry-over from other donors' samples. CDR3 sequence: CASSQQPGTAKQYF. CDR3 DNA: TGCGCCAGCAGCCAGCAACCGGGGACCGCCAAGCAGTACTTC.